The following is a T cell receptor (beta chain) sequence with its context. Antigen: not known. Noted time point: persistent/refractory GD, antithyroid drugs over 5 years with positive TRAb. The TCR library was prepared using RNA isolated from PBMCs. The authors drew approximately 9 milliliters of peripheral blood into EDTA tubes. The CDR3 runs to 13 residues. Germline values: CDR1 SGHRS, CDR2 YFSETQ. V lost 5 bases to trimming and J lost 8 bases, with 16 bases between them. These data are taken from a study of regulatory T cells in long-lasting Graves disease. Building of the TCR beta libraries involved iRepertoire HTBI primers and Arm-PCR of CDR3 regions. MiXCR, applied by TCRdb to the multiplex PCR reads, yields one record per CDR3 protein. Seen here are 700,000 or so distinct CDR3 sequences, around 30% observed once, and the top ten hold 40% to 55%. Study results and limitations: TCR diversity was lower in persistent than newly diagnosed Graves' disease.

Sequences were derived from peripheral blood mononuclear cells (PBMCs), sampled when the disease was refractory, from a patient treated with antithyroid drugs. The source of this sequence is a female donor with Graves disease. The chain recombines TRBV5-1 with TRBJ1-2; D is perhaps TRBD1 (6 bases). The CDR3 sequence is CASRPLAGEGYTF. In DNA, the CDR3 is TGCGCCAGCAGGCCCCTTGCAGGGGAGGGCTACACCTTC.